This TCR beta chain was observed in a study of cytomegalovirus exposure and HLA in healthy donors. Study results and limitations: In most subjects, TCR beta sequences reportedly gave accurate predictions of HLA-A and HLA-B alleles. Productive status was seen about 90% or about 30% of the time for most TCR beta V segments in an earlier analysis. The study listed under 200 cytomegalovirus-associated TCR beta chains.

Germline-derived CDR1 and CDR2 are SEHNR and FQNEAQ (reference sequence). The CDR3 has 14 residues. The PCR employed 60 Vbeta primers together with 13 Jbeta primers. Original processing methods: Unique TCR beta chains numbered about 79 million in a later analysis, with around 10 million shared. Sequencing was performed with immunoSEQ multiplex PCR; in TCRdb, only in-frame clones are kept and a portion is missing. V, J and clone size were drawn from that table, and D and trimming were deduced from the DNA. The sample shows 190,000 or so clones, around 83% of them seen only once. For this clone: What it recognizes is unknown. At one of its ends the junction is not consistent with the germline gene, which may arise from a read error.

Specimen: PBMCs. The rearrangement uses TRBV7-9 and TRBJ1-1, with D possibly matching TRBD1 (6 bases). This clonotype originated in a man in his forties or fifties in good health and CMV-seronegative. The CDR3 spells CSSSGGGQNTEAFF. CDR3 coding DNA: TGTTCCAGCAGCGGGGGGGGACAGAACACTGAAGCTTTCTTT.